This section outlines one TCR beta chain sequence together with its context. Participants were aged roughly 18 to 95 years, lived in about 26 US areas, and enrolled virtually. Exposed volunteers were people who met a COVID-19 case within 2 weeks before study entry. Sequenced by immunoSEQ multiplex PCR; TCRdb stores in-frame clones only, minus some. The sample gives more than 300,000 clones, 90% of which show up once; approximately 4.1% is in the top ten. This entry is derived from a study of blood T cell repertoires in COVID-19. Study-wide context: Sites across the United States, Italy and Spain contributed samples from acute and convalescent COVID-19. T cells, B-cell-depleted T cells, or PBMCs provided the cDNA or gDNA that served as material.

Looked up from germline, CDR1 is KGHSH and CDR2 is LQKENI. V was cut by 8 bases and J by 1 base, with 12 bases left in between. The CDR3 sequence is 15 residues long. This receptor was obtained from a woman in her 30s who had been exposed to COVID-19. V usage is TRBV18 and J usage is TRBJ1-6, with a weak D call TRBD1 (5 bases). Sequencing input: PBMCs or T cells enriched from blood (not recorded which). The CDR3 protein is CASRTPGSYNSPLHF. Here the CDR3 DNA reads TGTGCCAGCCGGACACCCGGTTCCTATAATTCACCCCTCCACTTT.